These T cell receptor beta chains were read from a single sample in a study of T cells after yellow fever vaccination. TCRdb passed the 5' RACE reads through MiXCR, listing each CDR3 protein once. This table holds more than 350,000 distinct CDR3 sequences, 11% found once. The starting material was PBMCs, obtained on the day of the first yellow fever vaccination. The receptors here all came from a man aged 18 to 29 who received the YFV17D yellow fever vaccine. Each CDR3 is given with its conserved first and last residue. Fields, in order: J gene, V gene, clone size, D gene, CDR3 length, CDR3 DNA, CDR3 protein. A D gene is named only where the DNA matches it firmly. Only part of the rows carry a size: once, few, many, or a class if the clone is expanded.

J: TRBJ2-5
V: TRBV7-2
size: .
D: TRBD1
length: 14
DNA: TGTGCCAGCAGCTCGAGACAGGGTCGCGAGACCCAGTACTTC
CDR3: CASSSRQGRETQYF

J: TRBJ2-1
V: TRBV12-3/TRBV12-4
size: few
D: .
length: 14
DNA: TGTGCCAGCACGGTAGGGACACCCTACAATGAGCAGTTCTTC
CDR3: CASTVGTPYNEQFF

J: TRBJ2-3
V: TRBV5-1
size: many
D: .
length: 18
DNA: TGCGCCAGCAGCTTTCGGTTTCAAGGGACCCCCGTGGCAGATACGCAGTATTTT
CDR3: CASSFRFQGTPVADTQYF

J: TRBJ1-2
V: TRBV20-1
size: .
D: .
length: 11
DNA: TGCAGTGCTAGAGAGCAGGTCGACTACACCTTC
CDR3: CSAREQVDYTF

J: TRBJ2-1
V: TRBV7-2
size: few
D: .
length: 13
DNA: TGTGCCAGCGCCAGGTGGACAATTGATGAGCAGTTCTTC
CDR3: CASARWTIDEQFF

J: TRBJ2-1
V: TRBV5-4
size: few
D: .
length: 12
DNA: TGTGCCAGCAGAGATTCAGAAAATGAGCAGTTCTTC
CDR3: CASRDSENEQFF

J: TRBJ1-2
V: TRBV12-3/TRBV12-4
size: few
D: .
length: 13
DNA: TGTGCCAGCAGTGGTCAGGGGTCGGGCGGCTACACCTTC
CDR3: CASSGQGSGGYTF

J: TRBJ2-1
V: TRBV5-1
size: many
D: .
length: 11
DNA: TGCGCCAGCAGCTTTACTAATGAGCAGTTCTTC
CDR3: CASSFTNEQFF

J: TRBJ2-3
V: TRBV20-1
size: many
D: .
length: 15
DNA: TGCAGTGCTAGCCTTCCACTTACCAGCACAGATACGCAGTATTTT
CDR3: CSASLPLTSTDTQYF

J: TRBJ2-2
V: TRBV11-2
size: few
D: .
length: 16
DNA: TGTGCCAGCAGAAATACCGGGACTTCCTCCGCCGGGGAGCTGTTTTTT
CDR3: CASRNTGTSSAGELFF

J: TRBJ2-7
V: TRBV7-6
size: .
D: TRBD1
length: 15
DNA: TGTGCCAGCACGCTACAGGGGCCTTGGGACTACGAGCAGTACTTC
CDR3: CASTLQGPWDYEQYF

J: TRBJ2-2
V: TRBV5-4
size: few
D: .
length: 16
DNA: TGTGCCAGCAGCTTGGCAGGGGGACTGGGCAACGGGGAGCTGTTTTTT
CDR3: CASSLAGGLGNGELFF

J: TRBJ1-2
V: TRBV5-5
size: .
D: TRBD1
length: 12
DNA: TGTGCCAGCAGCTGGCAGGGGGGAGGCTACACCTTC
CDR3: CASSWQGGGYTF

J: TRBJ1-6
V: TRBV12-3/TRBV12-4
size: few
D: .
length: 14
DNA: TGTGCCAGCAGTTATTCCAGCAATAATTCACCCCTCCACTTT
CDR3: CASSYSSNNSPLHF

J: TRBJ1-3
V: TRBV7-9
size: few
D: .
length: 15
DNA: TGTGCCAGCAGCCCGACTTTGGGGCCTGGAAACACCATATATTTT
CDR3: CASSPTLGPGNTIYF

J: TRBJ1-6
V: TRBV4-1
size: few
D: .
length: 15
DNA: TGCGCCAGCAGCCAAGCCTTACAGGGAAATTCACCCCTCCACTTT
CDR3: CASSQALQGNSPLHF

J: TRBJ2-1
V: TRBV7-9
size: few
D: TRBD2
length: 18
DNA: TGTGCCAGCAGCTCTTCTGGACTAGCGGGGCAAAATTACAATGAGCAGTTCTTC
CDR3: CASSSSGLAGQNYNEQFF

J: TRBJ2-4
V: TRBV29-1
size: .
D: .
length: 15
DNA: TGCAGCGCTACCAGAGGGACTCGAGGCAAAAACATTCAGTACTTC
CDR3: CSATRGTRGKNIQYF

J: TRBJ1-1
V: TRBV7-2
size: few
D: TRBD1
length: 17
DNA: TGTGCCAGCAGCTTGCGCTCCGTTACAGGGGTCAACACTGAAGCTTTCTTT
CDR3: CASSLRSVTGVNTEAFF

J: TRBJ1-1
V: TRBV6-1
size: few
D: .
length: 12
DNA: TGTGCCAGCAGTGAGGGAATTACTGAAGCTTTCTTT
CDR3: CASSEGITEAFF

J: TRBJ1-6
V: TRBV7-2
size: few
D: TRBD1
length: 17
DNA: TGTGCCAGCAGCTTCTCCGGGACAGGGCCCTATAATTCACCCCTCCACTTT
CDR3: CASSFSGTGPYNSPLHF

J: TRBJ2-1
V: TRBV15
size: .
D: .
length: 14
DNA: TGTGCCACCAGCAGGACTAGCTCCTACAATGAGCAGTTCTTC
CDR3: CATSRTSSYNEQFF